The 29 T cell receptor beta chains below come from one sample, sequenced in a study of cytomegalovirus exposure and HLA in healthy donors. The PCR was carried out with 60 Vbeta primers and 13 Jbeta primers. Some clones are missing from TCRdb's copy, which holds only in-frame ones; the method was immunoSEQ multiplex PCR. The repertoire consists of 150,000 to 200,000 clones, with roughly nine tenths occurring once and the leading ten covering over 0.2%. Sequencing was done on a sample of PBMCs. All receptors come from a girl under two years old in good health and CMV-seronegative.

The CDR3: CAISAGTVQETQYF. The CDR3 DNA reads TGTGCCATCAGTGCCGGGACAGTCCAAGAGACCCAGTACTTC. The gene calls are TRBV10-3 and TRBJ2-5; 7 bases map to TRBD1. This CDR3 is 14 amino acids long. Germline-derived CDR1 and CDR2 are ENHRY and SYGVKD. The J segment lost 1 base and the V segment lost 4 bases, leaving 3 bases of the junction unmatched.

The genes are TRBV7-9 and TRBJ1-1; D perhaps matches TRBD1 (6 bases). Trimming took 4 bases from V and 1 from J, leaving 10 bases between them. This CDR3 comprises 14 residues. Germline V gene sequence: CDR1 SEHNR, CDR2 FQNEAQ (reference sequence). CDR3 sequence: CASSSPTGNTEAFF. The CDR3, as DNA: TGTGCCAGCAGCTCGCCGACAGGGAACACTGAAGCTTTCTTT.

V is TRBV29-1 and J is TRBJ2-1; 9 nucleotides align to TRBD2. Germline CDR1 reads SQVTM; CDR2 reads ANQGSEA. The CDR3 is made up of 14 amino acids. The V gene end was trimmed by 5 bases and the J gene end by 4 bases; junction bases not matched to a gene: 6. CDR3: CSVSGLAMYNEQFF. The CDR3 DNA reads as TGCAGCGTTTCTGGACTAGCGATGTACAATGAGCAGTTCTTC.

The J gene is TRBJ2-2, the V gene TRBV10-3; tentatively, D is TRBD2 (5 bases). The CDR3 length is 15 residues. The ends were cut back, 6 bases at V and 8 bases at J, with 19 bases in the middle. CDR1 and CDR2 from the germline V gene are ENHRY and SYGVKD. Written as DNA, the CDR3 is TGTGCCATCAGCTACGAGTGGGGAGCCGCGGGGGAGCTGTTTTTT. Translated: CAISYEWGAAGELFF.

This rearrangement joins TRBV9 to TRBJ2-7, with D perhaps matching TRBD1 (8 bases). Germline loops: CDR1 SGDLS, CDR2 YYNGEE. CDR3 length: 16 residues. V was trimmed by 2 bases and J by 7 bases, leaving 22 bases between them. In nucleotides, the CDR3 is TGTGCCAGCAGCGTCGGACAGGGAGGGAGGTATGGGGAGCAGTACTTC. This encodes CASSVGQGGRYGEQYF.

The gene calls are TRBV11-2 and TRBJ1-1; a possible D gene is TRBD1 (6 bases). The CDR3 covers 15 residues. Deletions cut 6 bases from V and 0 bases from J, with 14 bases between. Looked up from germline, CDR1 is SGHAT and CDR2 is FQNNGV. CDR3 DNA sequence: TGTGCCAGCAGGTATGTCAGGGGCCTGAACACTGAAGCTTTCTTT. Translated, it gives CASRYVRGLNTEAFF.

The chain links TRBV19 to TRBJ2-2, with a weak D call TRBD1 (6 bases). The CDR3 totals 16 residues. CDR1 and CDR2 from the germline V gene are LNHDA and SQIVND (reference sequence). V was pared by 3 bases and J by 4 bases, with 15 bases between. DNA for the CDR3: TGTGCCAGTAGTATGGGCTCCTACAGGGTCACCGGGGAGCTGTTTTTT. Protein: CASSMGSYRVTGELFF.

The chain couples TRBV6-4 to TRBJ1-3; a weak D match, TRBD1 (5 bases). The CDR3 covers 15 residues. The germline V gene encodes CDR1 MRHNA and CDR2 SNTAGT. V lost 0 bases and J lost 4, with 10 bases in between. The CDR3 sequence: CASSDSAGRGNTIYF. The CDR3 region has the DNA TGTGCCAGCAGTGACTCAGCAGGGCGCGGAAACACCATATATTTT.

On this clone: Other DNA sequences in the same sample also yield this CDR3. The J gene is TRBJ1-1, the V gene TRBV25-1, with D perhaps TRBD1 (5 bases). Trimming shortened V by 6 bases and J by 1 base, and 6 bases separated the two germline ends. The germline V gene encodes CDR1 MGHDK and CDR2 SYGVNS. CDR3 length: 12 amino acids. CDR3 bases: TGTGCCAGCAGGCAGGGGAACACTGAAGCTTTCTTT. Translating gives CASRQGNTEAFF.

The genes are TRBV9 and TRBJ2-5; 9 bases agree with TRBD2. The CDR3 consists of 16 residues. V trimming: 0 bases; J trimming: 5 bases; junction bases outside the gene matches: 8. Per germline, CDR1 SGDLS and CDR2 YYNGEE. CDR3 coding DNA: TGTGCCAGCAGCGTAGAGGGCGGGAGGGCCGGTGAGACCCAGTACTTC. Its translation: CASSVEGGRAGETQYF.

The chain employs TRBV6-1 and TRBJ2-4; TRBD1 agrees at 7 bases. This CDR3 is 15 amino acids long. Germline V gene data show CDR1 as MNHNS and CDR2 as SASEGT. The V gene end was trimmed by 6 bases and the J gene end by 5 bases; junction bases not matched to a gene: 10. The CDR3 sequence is CASREQGFGENIQYF. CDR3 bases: TGTGCCAGCAGAGAACAGGGGTTCGGGGAAAACATTCAGTACTTC.

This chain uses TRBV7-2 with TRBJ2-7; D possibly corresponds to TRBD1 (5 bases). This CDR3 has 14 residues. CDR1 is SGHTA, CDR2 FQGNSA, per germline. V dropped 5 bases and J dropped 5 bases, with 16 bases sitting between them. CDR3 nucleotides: TGTGCCAGCAGCCAATCCAGGGTTTCACACGAGCAGTACTTC. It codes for CASSQSRVSHEQYF.

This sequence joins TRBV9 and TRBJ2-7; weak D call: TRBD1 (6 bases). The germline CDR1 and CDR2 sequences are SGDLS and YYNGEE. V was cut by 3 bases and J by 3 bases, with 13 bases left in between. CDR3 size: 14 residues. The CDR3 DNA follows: TGTGCCAGCAGCGGCAGGGACACCAACTACGAGCAGTACTTC. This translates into CASSGRDTNYEQYF.

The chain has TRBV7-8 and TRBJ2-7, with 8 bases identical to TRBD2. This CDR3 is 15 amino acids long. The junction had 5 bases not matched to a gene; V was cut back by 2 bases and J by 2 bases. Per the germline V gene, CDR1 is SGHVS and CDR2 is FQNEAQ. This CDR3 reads CASSLRGGRAYEQYF. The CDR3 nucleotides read TGTGCCAGCAGCTTACGGGGGGGGCGAGCCTACGAGCAGTACTTC.

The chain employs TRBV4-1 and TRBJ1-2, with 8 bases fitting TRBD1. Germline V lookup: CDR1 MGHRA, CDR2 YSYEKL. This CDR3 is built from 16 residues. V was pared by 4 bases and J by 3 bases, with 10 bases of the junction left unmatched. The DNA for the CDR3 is TGCGCCAGCAGCCTACCTCTTGGACAGGGAGACTATGGCTACACCTTC. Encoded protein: CASSLPLGQGDYGYTF.

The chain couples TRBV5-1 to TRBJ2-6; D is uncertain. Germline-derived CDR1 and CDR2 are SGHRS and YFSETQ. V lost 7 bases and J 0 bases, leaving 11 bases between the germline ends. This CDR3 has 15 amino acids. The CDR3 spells CASEESASGANVLTF. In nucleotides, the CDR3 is TGCGCCAGCGAAGAAAGCGCCTCTGGGGCCAACGTCCTGACTTTC.

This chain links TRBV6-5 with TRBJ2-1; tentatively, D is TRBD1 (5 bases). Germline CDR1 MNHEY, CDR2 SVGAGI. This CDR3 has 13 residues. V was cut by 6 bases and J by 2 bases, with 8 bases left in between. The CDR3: CASSPRAYNEQFF. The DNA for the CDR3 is TGTGCCAGCAGCCCCAGGGCCTACAATGAGCAGTTCTTC.

CDR3 sequence: CAWSVPGYEQYF. The CDR3 nucleotides are TGTGCCTGGAGTGTACCCGGCTACGAGCAGTACTTC. V and J are TRBV30 and TRBJ2-7; D is unresolved. CDR1 and CDR2 from the germline V gene are GTSNPN and SVGIG (reference sequence). V lost 0 bases and J lost 3, with 6 bases in between. This CDR3 is built from 12 residues.

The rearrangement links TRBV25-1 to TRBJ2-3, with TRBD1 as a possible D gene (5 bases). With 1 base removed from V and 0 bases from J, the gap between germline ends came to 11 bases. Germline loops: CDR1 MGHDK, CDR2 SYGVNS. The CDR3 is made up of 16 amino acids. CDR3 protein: CASSELETASTDTQYF. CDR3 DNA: TGTGCCAGCAGTGAATTAGAGACAGCTAGCACAGATACGCAGTATTTT.

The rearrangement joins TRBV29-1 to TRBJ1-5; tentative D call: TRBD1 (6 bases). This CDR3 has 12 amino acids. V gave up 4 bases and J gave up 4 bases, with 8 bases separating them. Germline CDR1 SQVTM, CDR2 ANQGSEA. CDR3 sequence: CSVGGLNQPQHF. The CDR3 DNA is TGCAGCGTTGGGGGGCTGAATCAGCCCCAGCATTTT.

The CDR3 coding sequence is TGTGCCACCAGTGGGGGGGTGTACAATGAGCAGTTCTTC. Its protein product is CATSGGVYNEQFF. The J gene is TRBJ2-1, the V gene TRBV15; 7 nucleotides match TRBD2. The CDR3 has 13 amino acids. CDR1 LNHNV and CDR2 YYDKDF come from the germline V gene (reference sequence). V lost 6 bases and J lost 4; bases outside the gene matches: 3.

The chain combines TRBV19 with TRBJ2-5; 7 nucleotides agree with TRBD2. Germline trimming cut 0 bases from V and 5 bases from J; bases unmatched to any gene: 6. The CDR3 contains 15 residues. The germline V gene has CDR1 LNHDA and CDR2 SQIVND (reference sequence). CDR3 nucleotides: TGTGCCAGTAGTATAGATAGGGAGGGTATTGAGACCCAGTACTTC. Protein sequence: CASSIDREGIETQYF.

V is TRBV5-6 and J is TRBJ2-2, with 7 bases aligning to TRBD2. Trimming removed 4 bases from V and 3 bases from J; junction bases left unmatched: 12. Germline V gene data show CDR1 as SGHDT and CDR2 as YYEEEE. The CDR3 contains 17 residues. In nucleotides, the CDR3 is TGTGCCAGCAGCCGGGACTACTCCTTTACCTACACCGGGGAGCTGTTTTTT. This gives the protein CASSRDYSFTYTGELFF.

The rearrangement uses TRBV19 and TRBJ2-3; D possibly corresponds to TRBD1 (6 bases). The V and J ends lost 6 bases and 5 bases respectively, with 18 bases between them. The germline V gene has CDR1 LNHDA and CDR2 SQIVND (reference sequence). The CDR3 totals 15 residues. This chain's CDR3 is CASRVSTGRRDTQYF. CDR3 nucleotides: TGTGCCAGTAGGGTCTCGACAGGCAGAAGAGATACGCAGTATTTT.

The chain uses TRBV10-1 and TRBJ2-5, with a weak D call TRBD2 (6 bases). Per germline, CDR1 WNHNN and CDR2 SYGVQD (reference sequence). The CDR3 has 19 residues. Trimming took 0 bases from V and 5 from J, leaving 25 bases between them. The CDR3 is CASSESGFGVRWGEETQYF. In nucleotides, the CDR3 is TGCGCCAGCAGTGAGTCGGGGTTCGGGGTTCGGTGGGGGGAGGAGACCCAGTACTTC.

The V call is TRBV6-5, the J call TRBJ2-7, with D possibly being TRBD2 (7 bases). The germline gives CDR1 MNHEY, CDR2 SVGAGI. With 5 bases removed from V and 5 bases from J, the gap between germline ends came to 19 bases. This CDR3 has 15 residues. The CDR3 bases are TGTGCCAGCAGTAAAGGGGGGGCGCGGATGCACGAGCAGTACTTC. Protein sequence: CASSKGGARMHEQYF.

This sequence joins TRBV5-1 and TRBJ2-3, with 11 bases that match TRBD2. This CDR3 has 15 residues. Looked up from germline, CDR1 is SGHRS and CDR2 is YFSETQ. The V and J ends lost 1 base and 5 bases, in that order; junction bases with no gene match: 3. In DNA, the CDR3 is TGCGCCAGCAGCTTGCTTACTAGCGGGGGAGATACGCAGTATTTT. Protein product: CASSLLTSGGDTQYF.

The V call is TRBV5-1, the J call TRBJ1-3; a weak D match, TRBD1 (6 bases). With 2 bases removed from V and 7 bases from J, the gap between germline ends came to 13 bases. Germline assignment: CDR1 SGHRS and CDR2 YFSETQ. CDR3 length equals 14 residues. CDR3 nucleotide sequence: TGCGCCAGCAGCTTAGCAGGGGCGTCGAACACCATATATTTT. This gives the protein CASSLAGASNTIYF.

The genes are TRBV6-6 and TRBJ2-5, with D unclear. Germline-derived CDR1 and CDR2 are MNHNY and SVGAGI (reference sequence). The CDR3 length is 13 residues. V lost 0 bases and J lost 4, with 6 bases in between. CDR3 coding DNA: TGTGCCAGCAGTTACTCGATCGGAGAGACCCAGTACTTC. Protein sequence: CASSYSIGETQYF.